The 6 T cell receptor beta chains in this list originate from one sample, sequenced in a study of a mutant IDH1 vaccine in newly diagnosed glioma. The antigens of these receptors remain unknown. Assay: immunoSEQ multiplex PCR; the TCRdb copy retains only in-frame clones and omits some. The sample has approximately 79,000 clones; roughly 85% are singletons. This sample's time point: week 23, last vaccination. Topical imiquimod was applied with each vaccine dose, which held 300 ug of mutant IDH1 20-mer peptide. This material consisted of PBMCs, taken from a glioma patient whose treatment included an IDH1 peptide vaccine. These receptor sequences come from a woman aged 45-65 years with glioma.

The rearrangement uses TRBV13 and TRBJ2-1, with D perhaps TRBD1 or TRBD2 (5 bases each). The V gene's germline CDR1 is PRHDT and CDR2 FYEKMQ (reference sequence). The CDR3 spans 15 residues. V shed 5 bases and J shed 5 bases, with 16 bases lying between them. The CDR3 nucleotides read TGTGCCAGCAGCCCAAGAGGCCGGGGCCACAATGAGCAGTTCTTC. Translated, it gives CASSPRGRGHNEQFF.

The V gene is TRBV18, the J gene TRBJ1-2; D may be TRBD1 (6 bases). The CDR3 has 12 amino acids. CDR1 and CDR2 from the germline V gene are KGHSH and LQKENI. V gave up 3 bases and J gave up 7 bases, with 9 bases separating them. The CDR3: CASSPTQGGYTF. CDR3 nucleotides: TGTGCCAGCTCACCTACACAGGGTGGCTACACCTTC.

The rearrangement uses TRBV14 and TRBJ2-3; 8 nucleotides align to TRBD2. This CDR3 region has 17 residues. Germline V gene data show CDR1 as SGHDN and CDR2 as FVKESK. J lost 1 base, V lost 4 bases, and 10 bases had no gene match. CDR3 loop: CASSRLVAGMGTDTQYF. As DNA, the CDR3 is TGTGCCAGCAGCCGACTGGTAGCGGGGATGGGCACAGATACGCAGTATTTT.

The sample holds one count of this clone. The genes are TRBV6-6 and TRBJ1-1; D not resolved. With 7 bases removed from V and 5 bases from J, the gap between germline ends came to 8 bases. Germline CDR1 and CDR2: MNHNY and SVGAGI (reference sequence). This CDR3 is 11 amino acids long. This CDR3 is CASTHMTEAFF. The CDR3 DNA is TGTGCCAGCACCCACATGACTGAAGCTTTCTTT.

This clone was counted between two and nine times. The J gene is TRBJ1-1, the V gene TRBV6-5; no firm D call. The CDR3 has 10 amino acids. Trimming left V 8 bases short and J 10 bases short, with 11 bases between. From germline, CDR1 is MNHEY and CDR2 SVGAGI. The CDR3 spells CASPVKGAFF. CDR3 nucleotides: TGTGCCAGCCCAGTTAAGGGAGCTTTCTTT.

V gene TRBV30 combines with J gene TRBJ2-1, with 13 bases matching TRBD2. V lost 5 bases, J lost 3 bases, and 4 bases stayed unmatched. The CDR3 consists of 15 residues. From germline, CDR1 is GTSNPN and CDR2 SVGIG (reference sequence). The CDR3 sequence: CAWLGLAGLYNEQFF. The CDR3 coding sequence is TGTGCCTGGCTGGGACTAGCGGGACTCTACAATGAGCAGTTCTTC.